The clone carrying this T cell receptor (beta chain) was seen only a few times. The source of the sample is a study of T-cell memory formation after mild COVID-19. Study in general: TCR clusters were largely donor specific.

The length of the CDR3 is 18 residues. The ends lost 1 base at V and 2 bases at J; junction bases unmatched: 10. CDR1 is MGHDK and CDR2 is SYGVNS in the germline V gene. Each CDR3 protein is one row after TCRdb ran MiXCR on the 5' RACE reads. The repertoire holds a few hundred thousand distinct CDR3 sequences, more than 20% seen once, with 8.5% to 10% in the top ten. This chain uses TRBV25-1 with TRBJ2-2, with 7 nucleotides matching TRBD2. The sample comprised PBMCs or a T cell subset sorted from them (not recorded which). The source is an adult woman who had mild COVID-19 (a few samples of this study predate the infection). Cell type and time point are not known. The CDR3 coding sequence is TGTGCCAGCAGTGAATGGGCGGGGCTAGCGGTAAACACCGGGGAGCTGTTTTTT. It yields the protein CASSEWAGLAVNTGELFF.